The rows below give T cell receptor beta chains drawn from one sample of a study of blood T cell repertoires in COVID-19. Assay: immunoSEQ multiplex PCR; the TCRdb copy retains only in-frame clones and omits some. The data hold about 220,000 clones, with about nine tenths observed a single time. Sequencing was done on a sample of PBMCs or T cells enriched from blood (not recorded which). These receptors were taken from a woman between 40 and 50 years old with acute COVID-19. Each CDR3 is given with its conserved first and last residue. Each record gives: CDR3 DNA, CDR3 protein, clone size, V gene, J gene, D gene. A D gene is named only where the DNA matches it firmly. Size is stated for part of the rows, as once, few or many counts, or as a class when the clone is expanded.

cdr3_nt: TGTGCTAGTGGTCCAGGGGTTTATCAGCCCCAGCATTTT; cdr3_aa: CASGPGVYQPQHF; clone_size: -; v_call: TRBV12-5; j_call: TRBJ1-5; d_call: -
cdr3_nt: TGTGCCAGCAGCCCCCGGGACAGGGGGCCCAATCAGCCCCAGCATTTT; cdr3_aa: CASSPRDRGPNQPQHF; clone_size: few; v_call: TRBV3-1/TRBV3-2; j_call: TRBJ1-5; d_call: TRBD1
cdr3_nt: TGCAGCGCGAGGGAGGGAAATGAGCAGTTCTTC; cdr3_aa: CSAREGNEQFF; clone_size: -; v_call: TRBV29-1; j_call: TRBJ2-1; d_call: TRBD2
cdr3_nt: TGCGCCAGCAGCGTAGGTGGGGCGGCCTACGAGCAGTACTTC; cdr3_aa: CASSVGGAAYEQYF; clone_size: -; v_call: TRBV5-1; j_call: TRBJ2-7; d_call: -
cdr3_nt: TGTGCCACCAGTGATGATTCCAGGGGACGCGGGACTGAAGCTTTCTTT; cdr3_aa: CATSDDSRGRGTEAFF; clone_size: once; v_call: TRBV24-1; j_call: TRBJ1-1; d_call: -
cdr3_nt: TGTGCCAGCAGCTCAGGGTATGGCTACACCTTC; cdr3_aa: CASSSGYGYTF; clone_size: -; v_call: TRBV5-4; j_call: TRBJ1-2; d_call: -
cdr3_nt: TGTGCCAGCAGCCCGGACAACTCCTACGAGCAGTACTTC; cdr3_aa: CASSPDNSYEQYF; clone_size: -; v_call: TRBV7-8; j_call: TRBJ2-7; d_call: -
cdr3_nt: TGTGCCAGCAGTCTCCGAGACAGCTATGGCTACACCTTC; cdr3_aa: CASSLRDSYGYTF; clone_size: -; v_call: TRBV9; j_call: TRBJ1-2; d_call: -
cdr3_nt: TGTGCCAGTAGCAAAGGGACAGGCAGCGGCTACACCTTC; cdr3_aa: CASSKGTGSGYTF; clone_size: -; v_call: TRBV19; j_call: TRBJ1-2; d_call: TRBD1
cdr3_nt: TGTGCCAGCAGCTTGGAGGAACAAGAGACCCAGTACTTC; cdr3_aa: CASSLEEQETQYF; clone_size: -; v_call: TRBV11-2; j_call: TRBJ2-5; d_call: -
cdr3_nt: TGTGCCAGCAGCGCCATACAGGGGGCTTTTCTAAACACCATATATTTT; cdr3_aa: CASSAIQGAFLNTIYF; clone_size: -; v_call: TRBV9; j_call: TRBJ1-3; d_call: TRBD1
cdr3_nt: TGTGCCAGCAGTTTACCGGGTTTTGGGGAGCAGTACTTC; cdr3_aa: CASSLPGFGEQYF; clone_size: -; v_call: TRBV27; j_call: TRBJ2-7; d_call: -
cdr3_nt: TGTGCCAGCAGCCTTACCGCGGGCACTGAAGCTTTCTTT; cdr3_aa: CASSLTAGTEAFF; clone_size: -; v_call: TRBV11-3; j_call: TRBJ1-1; d_call: -
cdr3_nt: TGTGCCAGCAGCCCAGGGGGTGATGGACGTGGCTACACCTTC; cdr3_aa: CASSPGGDGRGYTF; clone_size: -; v_call: TRBV5-5; j_call: TRBJ1-2; d_call: TRBD1
cdr3_nt: TGTGCCAGCACTCCGGGACTCAACACCGGGGAGCTGTTTTTT; cdr3_aa: CASTPGLNTGELFF; clone_size: -; v_call: TRBV6-5; j_call: TRBJ2-2; d_call: -
cdr3_nt: TGTGCCAGCAACCGACAGGGGAACGAGCAGTACTTC; cdr3_aa: CASNRQGNEQYF; clone_size: -; v_call: TRBV2; j_call: TRBJ2-7; d_call: TRBD1
cdr3_nt: TGTGCCAGCAGCTTACTGCAGGCGAACACCGGGGAGCTGTTTTTT; cdr3_aa: CASSLLQANTGELFF; clone_size: -; v_call: TRBV7-9; j_call: TRBJ2-2; d_call: -
cdr3_nt: TGTGCCAGCAGTCCCCAGGGGGCTGGTAATGAAAAACTGTTTTTT; cdr3_aa: CASSPQGAGNEKLFF; clone_size: few; v_call: TRBV28; j_call: TRBJ1-4; d_call: TRBD1
cdr3_nt: TGCGCCAGCAGCCAAGATCTCGGGACAGGGACTCAGCCCCAGCATTTT; cdr3_aa: CASSQDLGTGTQPQHF; clone_size: once; v_call: TRBV4-3; j_call: TRBJ1-5; d_call: TRBD1
cdr3_nt: TGCGCCAGCAGTCAAGAGTTGACTGAAGCTTTCTTT; cdr3_aa: CASSQELTEAFF; clone_size: -; v_call: TRBV23-1; j_call: TRBJ1-1; d_call: -
cdr3_nt: TGTGCCAGCAGCTTCATGGCAGGGGCCGACACTGAAGCTTTCTTT; cdr3_aa: CASSFMAGADTEAFF; clone_size: -; v_call: TRBV7-8; j_call: TRBJ1-1; d_call: -
cdr3_nt: TGCGCCAGCAGCTTACAGGGGGCGGTGGATACGCAGTATTTT; cdr3_aa: CASSLQGAVDTQYF; clone_size: few; v_call: TRBV5-1; j_call: TRBJ2-3; d_call: TRBD1
cdr3_nt: TGTGCCAGCTCACCTAACAGGGGGCGGCTGGATGGCTACACCTTC; cdr3_aa: CASSPNRGRLDGYTF; clone_size: -; v_call: TRBV18; j_call: TRBJ1-2; d_call: TRBD1
cdr3_nt: TGCGCCAGCAGCCACCCGATGGCAGGGAAGAAAGATCAGCCCCAGCATTTT; cdr3_aa: CASSHPMAGKKDQPQHF; clone_size: -; v_call: TRBV4-1; j_call: TRBJ1-5; d_call: -
cdr3_nt: TGTGCCTGGAGTAAACCGGGAACCGCGCACCGTGGCTACACCTTC; cdr3_aa: CAWSKPGTAHRGYTF; clone_size: -; v_call: TRBV30; j_call: TRBJ1-2; d_call: -
cdr3_nt: TGTGCCAGCAGCTCGAGGGGGCCAGGCACTGAAGCTTTCTTT; cdr3_aa: CASSSRGPGTEAFF; clone_size: -; v_call: TRBV7-2; j_call: TRBJ1-1; d_call: TRBD1
cdr3_nt: TGTGCCAGCAGCCAGGGGGGTGGGGCGAAGTCCCATGGCTACACCTTC; cdr3_aa: CASSQGGGAKSHGYTF; clone_size: -; v_call: TRBV3-1/TRBV3-2; j_call: TRBJ1-2; d_call: -
cdr3_nt: TGTGCCAGCAGATCGACAGGGGGAGGAAGCACCGGGGAGCTGTTTTTT; cdr3_aa: CASRSTGGGSTGELFF; clone_size: -; v_call: TRBV27; j_call: TRBJ2-2; d_call: TRBD1
cdr3_nt: TGTGCCAGCTCTCAGACAGGGGCGGATCAGCCCCAGCATTTT; cdr3_aa: CASSQTGADQPQHF; clone_size: -; v_call: TRBV18; j_call: TRBJ1-5; d_call: TRBD1
cdr3_nt: TGTGCCAGCTCGGACAGGAGGGCTTTCTTT; cdr3_aa: CASSDRRAFF; clone_size: -; v_call: TRBV2; j_call: TRBJ1-1; d_call: TRBD1
cdr3_nt: TGCAGCGTTCCCACCCCGACAGGGGGAGATGAAAAACTGTTTTTT; cdr3_aa: CSVPTPTGGDEKLFF; clone_size: -; v_call: TRBV29-1; j_call: TRBJ1-4; d_call: TRBD1
cdr3_nt: TGTGCCAGCGGCCAGGTCTCCTACGAGCAGTACTTC; cdr3_aa: CASGQVSYEQYF; clone_size: -; v_call: TRBV2; j_call: TRBJ2-7; d_call: -
cdr3_nt: TGTGCCAGCAGTGGAAGCCTAGCGGGGGGGGCTCACGAGCAGTACTTC; cdr3_aa: CASSGSLAGGAHEQYF; clone_size: -; v_call: TRBV7-8; j_call: TRBJ2-7; d_call: TRBD2
cdr3_nt: TGTGCCAGCAGCCGGAAAACTGGGGGACTCCCGTATTACAATGAGCAGTTCTTC; cdr3_aa: CASSRKTGGLPYYNEQFF; clone_size: -; v_call: TRBV9; j_call: TRBJ2-1; d_call: -
cdr3_nt: TGTGCCAGTAGTATTGGGACAGTACCTAATAGCAATCAGCCCCAGCATTTT; cdr3_aa: CASSIGTVPNSNQPQHF; clone_size: few; v_call: TRBV19; j_call: TRBJ1-5; d_call: TRBD1
cdr3_nt: TGTGCCAGCACCTTGTCAGGTACTGAAAAACTGTTTTTT; cdr3_aa: CASTLSGTEKLFF; clone_size: few; v_call: TRBV3-1/TRBV3-2; j_call: TRBJ1-4; d_call: -
cdr3_nt: TGTGCCAGCAGTTACTCCCGAGCCGCCCAAAAAGAAAAACTGTTTTTT; cdr3_aa: CASSYSRAAQKEKLFF; clone_size: -; v_call: TRBV6-5; j_call: TRBJ1-4; d_call: -
cdr3_nt: TGTGCCTGGAGAGTCCCATCGGGAGGCTACACCTTC; cdr3_aa: CAWRVPSGGYTF; clone_size: -; v_call: TRBV30; j_call: TRBJ1-2; d_call: -
cdr3_nt: TGTGCCAGCAGTGAAGGGGGACGAGCTAATGAAAAACTGTTTTTT; cdr3_aa: CASSEGGRANEKLFF; clone_size: -; v_call: TRBV9; j_call: TRBJ1-4; d_call: -
cdr3_nt: TGTGCCAGCAGCCATGGGACAGGGTATGGCTACACCTTC; cdr3_aa: CASSHGTGYGYTF; clone_size: -; v_call: TRBV9; j_call: TRBJ1-2; d_call: TRBD1
cdr3_nt: TGTGCCAGCAGCTCGACCAGGGGCACTGAAGCTTTCTTT; cdr3_aa: CASSSTRGTEAFF; clone_size: -; v_call: TRBV5-4; j_call: TRBJ1-1; d_call: -
cdr3_nt: TGTGCCAGCTCACCGAGTAGGGGAAATGGCAATCAGCCCCAGCATTTT; cdr3_aa: CASSPSRGNGNQPQHF; clone_size: -; v_call: TRBV18; j_call: TRBJ1-5; d_call: -